This record concerns one T cell receptor beta chain sequence. This sample was included in a study of blood T cell repertoires in COVID-19. As processed by the authors: Reference gene primer amplification yielded estimated nucleated cell counts. Profiling relied on immunoSEQ multiplex PCR, and the TCRdb table lists in-frame clones only, not all of them. V, J and clone size derive from that table, while D and trimming were established from the DNA sequence. Found here are some 310,000 clones, almost 90% of them singletons; the top ten hold 2.5% to 3.5%. This CDR3 is built from 15 residues. Per germline, CDR1 SGDLS and CDR2 YYNGEE. V lost 0 bases, J lost 3 bases, and 10 bases lay in between. Patients in Seattle were enrolled during active infection, then followed longitudinally.

The sequence was obtained from a woman younger than 45 with COVID-19, enrolled during active disease. Material: peripheral blood. The rearrangement links TRBV9 to TRBJ1-3; D is perhaps TRBD1 (5 bases). The CDR3 protein is CASSVAQGYGNTIYF. Written as DNA, the CDR3 is TGTGCCAGCAGCGTAGCGCAGGGTTATGGAAACACCATATATTTT.